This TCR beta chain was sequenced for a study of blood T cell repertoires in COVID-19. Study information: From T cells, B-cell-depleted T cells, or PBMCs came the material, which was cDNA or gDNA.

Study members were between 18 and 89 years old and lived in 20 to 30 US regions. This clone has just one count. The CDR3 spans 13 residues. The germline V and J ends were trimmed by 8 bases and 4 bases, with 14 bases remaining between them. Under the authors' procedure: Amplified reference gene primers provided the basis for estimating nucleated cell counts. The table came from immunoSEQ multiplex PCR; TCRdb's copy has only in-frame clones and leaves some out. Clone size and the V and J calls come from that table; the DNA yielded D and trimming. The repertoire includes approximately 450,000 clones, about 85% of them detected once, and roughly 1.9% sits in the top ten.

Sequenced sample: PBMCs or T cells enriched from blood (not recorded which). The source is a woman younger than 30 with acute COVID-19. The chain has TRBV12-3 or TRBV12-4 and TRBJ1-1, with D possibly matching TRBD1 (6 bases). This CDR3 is CASCYRASTEAFF. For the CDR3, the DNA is TGTGCCAGCTGTTACAGGGCTAGCACTGAAGCTTTCTTT.